The 29 T cell receptor beta chains reported below all come from one sample, sequenced in a study of T cell responses to AZD1222 COVID-19 vaccine. TCRdb's table, derived via immunoSEQ multiplex PCR, lists solely in-frame clones and lacks some. The sample records 100,000 to 120,000 clones, over 90% being singletons. This specimen was peripheral blood, taken 28 days after the second AZD1222 dose. Receptors originate from an adult who received the AZD1222 COVID-19 vaccine.

The CDR3, as DNA: TGTGCCAGCTCACCAACGGGACAGGGGGCGAAAGAGACCCAGTACTTC. Protein sequence: CASSPTGQGAKETQYF. The gene calls are TRBV18 and TRBJ2-5, with 12 bases aligning to TRBD1. CDR1 is KGHSH and CDR2 is LQKENI in the germline V gene. Trimming removed 2 bases from V and 3 bases from J; junction bases left unmatched: 4. The CDR3 totals 16 residues.

This chain uses TRBV6-6 with TRBJ1-6; a possible D gene is TRBD1 (5 bases). V shed 6 bases and J shed 7 bases, with 13 bases lying between them. The CDR3 consists of 14 residues. Germline-derived CDR1 and CDR2 are MNHNY and SVGAGI (reference sequence). CDR3 protein: CASRRDLANSPLHF. The DNA of the CDR3 is TGTGCCAGCAGACGGGACCTAGCGAATTCACCCCTCCACTTT.

V and J are TRBV19 and TRBJ2-7, with 7 bases matching TRBD1. Trimming cost V 2 bases and J 5 bases; bases outside gene matches: 9. From germline, CDR1 is LNHDA and CDR2 SQIVND (reference sequence). The CDR3 length is 15 residues. The CDR3 protein is CASSINSLGQNEQYF. The CDR3 DNA is TGTGCCAGTAGTATAAATTCTTTGGGACAGAACGAGCAGTACTTC.

This clone has only one observation. The chain is built from TRBV29-1 and TRBJ2-7; a possible D gene is TRBD2 (5 bases). This CDR3 has 10 amino acids. V shed 5 bases and J shed 5 bases, with 7 bases lying between them. Germline CDR1 is SQVTM and CDR2 is ANQGSEA. The CDR3 sequence: CSVIGDEQYF. In nucleotides, the CDR3 is TGCAGCGTTATCGGGGACGAGCAGTACTTC.

This sequence joins TRBV4-1 and TRBJ2-7; 10 bases match TRBD1. Germline values: CDR1 MGHRA, CDR2 YSYEKL. Unmatched junction bases numbered 7, after V lost 1 base and J lost 4 bases. The CDR3 covers 16 residues. CDR3 bases: TGCGCCAGCAGCCAAGCGGGGGGACAGGGGTGGTACGAGCAGTACTTC. It encodes CASSQAGGQGWYEQYF.

The chain couples TRBV19 to TRBJ1-2; TRBD1 agrees at 7 bases. The CDR3 extends over 14 amino acids. Germline CDR1 reads LNHDA; CDR2 reads SQIVND (reference sequence). V was pared by 3 bases and J by 8 bases, with 9 bases of the junction left unmatched. CDR3 sequence (DNA): TGTGCCAGTAGTATCGGACAGGTTCGGAGGGGCTACACCTTC. This translates into CASSIGQVRRGYTF.

A word on this clone: Other DNA sequences in the sample encode the same CDR3. The chain has TRBV5-1 and TRBJ1-2; weak D call: TRBD1 (5 bases). Trimming took off 0 bases at V and 6 bases at J, with 6 bases between the two ends. Germline CDR1 and CDR2: SGHRS and YFSETQ. This CDR3 comprises 12 residues. CDR3 region: CASSLEGDGYTF. Written as DNA, the CDR3 is TGCGCCAGCAGCTTGGAAGGGGATGGCTACACCTTC.

V is TRBV6-5 and J is TRBJ2-1; 11 nucleotides agree with TRBD2. With 5 bases clipped from V and 5 bases from J, the junction kept 5 bases outside the gene matches. CDR1 is MNHEY and CDR2 is SVGAGI in the germline V gene. The CDR3 totals 15 residues. In nucleotides, the CDR3 is TGTGCCAGCAGTCTCTTAGCGGGGGGGCACAATGAGCAGTTCTTC. Residues: CASSLLAGGHNEQFF.

The chain carries TRBV7-9 and TRBJ2-7, with a weak D call TRBD2 (6 bases). V was shortened by 5 bases and J by 9 bases, with 20 bases between the two germline ends. The germline V gene has CDR1 SEHNR and CDR2 FQNEAQ (reference sequence). This CDR3 comprises 14 residues. CDR3 bases: TGTGCCAGCAGCGCCGAGGCGGGGCGGGGAAGGCAGTACTTC. This codes for CASSAEAGRGRQYF.

The V and J genes are TRBV6-1 and TRBJ1-2; 9 positions match TRBD1. The germline V gene has CDR1 MNHNS and CDR2 SASEGT. The trim removed 2 bases at V and 6 bases at J, leaving 7 bases unmatched. This CDR3 spans 15 amino acids. CDR3: CASSERRQGGDGYTF. The DNA of the CDR3 is TGTGCCAGCAGTGAAAGGAGACAGGGGGGGGATGGCTACACCTTC.

The chain combines TRBV29-1 with TRBJ1-1; D may be TRBD1 (5 bases). The CDR3 loop spans 13 amino acids. The germline V gene has CDR1 SQVTM and CDR2 ANQGSEA. The V end lost 5 bases, the J end lost 1 base, and 11 bases lay between the germline ends. As DNA, the CDR3 is TGCAGCGTTTACCCCACAGGGAACACTGAAGCTTTCTTT. Its translation is CSVYPTGNTEAFF.

The rearrangement uses TRBV7-9 and TRBJ1-2; D possibly corresponds to TRBD1 (5 bases). Trimming removed 5 bases at V and 8 bases at J, with 24 bases between. The length of the CDR3 is 16 residues. CDR1 SEHNR and CDR2 FQNEAQ come from the germline V gene (reference sequence). CDR3 coding DNA: TGTGCCAGCAGCCAATCCGGGACTGAGAAAATTTGGGGCTACACCTTC. It encodes CASSQSGTEKIWGYTF.

This sequence joins TRBV28 and TRBJ1-2, with 8 bases that match TRBD1. Germline lookup yields CDR1 MDHEN and CDR2 SYDVKM. V shed 6 bases and J 5 bases; nucleotides not matched to a gene: 11. This CDR3 is 15 amino acids long. CDR3 bases: TGTGCCAGCAGCCCTCCATCGACAGGGGTGTATGGCTACACCTTC. It specifies CASSPPSTGVYGYTF.

The chain carries TRBV5-1 and TRBJ2-7, with D unresolved. Per germline, CDR1 SGHRS and CDR2 YFSETQ. The germline V and J ends were trimmed by 4 bases and 3 bases, with 14 bases remaining between them. The CDR3 runs to 14 residues. The CDR3 reads CASSQITRNYEQYF. The CDR3 DNA follows: TGCGCCAGCAGCCAGATCACTCGGAACTACGAGCAGTACTTC.

V and J are TRBV10-3 and TRBJ2-2, with no clear D. Germline V gene sequence: CDR1 ENHRY, CDR2 SYGVKD. Trimming stripped 3 bases from V and 5 bases from J, with 13 bases between. The CDR3 has 15 amino acids. The CDR3 loop is CAISDLSLDTGELFF. The DNA for the CDR3 is TGTGCCATCAGTGATCTTTCCCTCGATACCGGGGAGCTGTTTTTT.

This sequence joins TRBV4-1 and TRBJ1-1; D is undetermined. From germline, CDR1 is MGHRA and CDR2 YSYEKL. The CDR3 length is 15 residues. V lost 0 bases, J lost 4 bases, and 12 bases lay in between. The CDR3 reads CASSQDSRMGTEAFF. In DNA, the CDR3 is TGCGCCAGCAGCCAAGATTCCAGAATGGGCACTGAAGCTTTCTTT.

The chain recombines TRBV19 with TRBJ2-7; TRBD1 matches 7 bases. The CDR3 extends over 16 amino acids. Per germline, CDR1 LNHDA and CDR2 SQIVND (reference sequence). Trimming removed 4 bases from V and 4 bases from J; junction bases left unmatched: 13. Written as DNA, the CDR3 is TGTGCCAGTAGTACCTCCGGGACAGTCGATGGGTACGAGCAGTACTTC. Its translation is CASSTSGTVDGYEQYF. The full variable domain, rest sourced from reference TRBV19 and TRBJ2-7, is DGGITQSPKYLFRKEGQNVTLSCEQNLNHDAMYWYRQDPGQGLRLIYYSQIVNDFQKGDIAEGYSVSREKKESFPLTVTSAQKNPTAFYLCASSTSGTVDGYEQYFGPGTRLTVT.

The chain carries TRBV21-1 and TRBJ1-2. TRBV21-1 is tagged as a pseudogene. CDR3 size: 16 residues. CDR3 residues: CASSKVGLSKAPCDTF. The CDR3 region has the DNA TGTGCCAGCAGCAAAGTGGGACTGTCAAAGGCACCTTGCGACACCTTC.

This clone was counted a single time. The rearrangement links TRBV5-1 to TRBJ2-7; TRBD1 matches at 7 bases. This CDR3 spans 15 amino acids. The junction had 9 bases not matched to a gene; V was cut back by 4 bases and J by 2 bases. CDR1 is SGHRS, CDR2 YFSETQ, per germline. CDR3 amino acids: CASSRTTGEAYEQYF. Here the CDR3 DNA reads TGCGCCAGCAGCCGTACCACAGGGGAAGCCTACGAGCAGTACTTC.

This chain connects TRBV6-5 to TRBJ1-2; D is uncertain. CDR3 size: 12 residues. V lost 5 bases to trimming and J lost 4 bases, with 8 bases between them. The germline CDR1 and CDR2 sequences are MNHEY and SVGAGI. The CDR3 DNA is TGTGCCAGCAGTCTCGGCAGCTATGGCTACACCTTC. The encoded protein is CASSLGSYGYTF.

Comment on this clone: Its ends do not fully match the called genes, so a read error is possible. V and J are TRBV6-1 and TRBJ2-5; 10 positions match TRBD2. The germline CDR1 and CDR2 sequences are MNHNS and SASEGT. CDR3 length: 14 residues. The CDR3 nucleotides are TGTGCCAGCAGGGAAGCGGGGGGGCAAGAGACCCAGTACTTC. This encodes CASREAGGQETQYF.

This chain links TRBV11-2 with TRBJ2-7, with D hard to call. Trimming took off 0 bases at V and 3 bases at J, with 9 bases between the two ends. There are 14 residues in the CDR3. Germline CDR1 is SGHAT and CDR2 is FQNNGV. CDR3 sequence: CASSLERWGYEQYF. The CDR3 DNA is TGTGCCAGCAGCTTAGAACGTTGGGGCTACGAGCAGTACTTC. Using reference TRBV11-2 and TRBJ2-7 for the parts outside the CDR3, the full variable domain is EAGVAQSPRYKIIEKRQSVAFWCNPISGHATLYWYQQILGQGPKLLIQFQNNGVVDDSQLPKDRFSAERLKGVDSTLKIQPAKLEDSAVYLCASSLERWGYEQYFGPGTRLTVT.

CDR3 DNA sequence: TGCAGCGTTGTAAATAGGGCCGGGGGAGCTGAAGCTTTCTTT. It yields the protein CSVVNRAGGAEAFF. The chain recombines TRBV29-1 with TRBJ1-1; weak D call: TRBD1 (5 bases). The CDR3 contains 14 residues. V was clipped by 4 bases and J by 6 bases, with 18 bases between them. CDR1 is SQVTM and CDR2 is ANQGSEA in the germline V gene.

This clone was seen just once. The chain links TRBV19 to TRBJ1-5; D unclear. V was pared by 1 base and J by 1 base, with 8 bases between. CDR1 is LNHDA, CDR2 SQIVND, per germline (reference sequence). The CDR3 covers 15 residues. CDR3 bases: TGTGCCAGTAGTATAGTAGGCGGAAGCAATCAGCCCCAGCATTTT. It translates to CASSIVGGSNQPQHF.

This clone was seen more than once but under ten times. This sequence joins TRBV15 and TRBJ1-1; a weak D match, TRBD1 (5 bases). Per the germline V gene, CDR1 is LNHNV and CDR2 is YYDKDF (reference sequence). The CDR3 has 18 residues. V dropped 0 bases and J dropped 6 bases, with 23 bases sitting between them. The CDR3 DNA sequence: TGTGCCACCAGCAGAGATTTCGGGGGACGAAAAAATCCAGCTGAAGCTTTCTTT. Translation gives CATSRDFGGRKNPAEAFF.

V gene TRBV19 combines with J gene TRBJ2-5; 7 bases align to TRBD2. The CDR3 length is 13 residues. CDR1 LNHDA and CDR2 SQIVND come from the germline V gene (reference sequence). Trimming cost V 5 bases and J 6 bases; bases outside gene matches: 6. The CDR3 loop is CASSPRDYQTQYF. The CDR3 DNA is TGTGCCAGTAGTCCTCGGGACTATCAGACCCAGTACTTC.

In DNA, the CDR3 is TGTGCCAGCAGCTCCGGGACATCGTACGAGCAGTACTTC. Encoded protein: CASSSGTSYEQYF. J is TRBJ2-7 and V is TRBV11-3, with a possible D match to TRBD1 (6 bases). Germline V gene lookup returns CDR1 SGHNT and CDR2 YENEEA. The germline V and J ends were trimmed by 4 bases and 4 bases, with 11 bases remaining between them. The length of the CDR3 is 13 residues. The whole variable domain, filled in from reference TRBV11-3 and TRBJ2-7, reads EAGVVQSPRYKIIEKKQPVAFWCNPISGHNTLYWYLQNLGQGPELLIRYENEEAVDDSQLPKDRFSAERLKGVDSTLKIQPAELGDSAVYLCASSSGTSYEQYFGPGTRLTVT.

This clone was observed once. The chain is built from TRBV15 and TRBJ2-7, with D perhaps matching TRBD1 (7 bases). Germline CDR1 reads LNHNV; CDR2 reads YYDKDF (reference sequence). Trimming removed 5 bases from V and 5 bases from J, with 16 bases in between. The CDR3 totals 14 residues. In DNA form, the CDR3 reads TGTGCCACCAGCTTCCCAGGGGGGAGAAACGAGCAGTACTTC. The encoded protein is CATSFPGGRNEQYF.

The chain has TRBV12-3 or TRBV12-4 and TRBJ1-1; the D gene is possibly TRBD1 (5 bases). There are 13 residues in the CDR3. The ends were cut back, 5 bases at V and 5 bases at J, with 12 bases in the middle. CDR3 nucleotides: TGTGCCAGCAGTCGGGCAGGGAGGACTGAAGCTTTCTTT. It translates to CASSRAGRTEAFF.